This T cell receptor beta chain is from a study of beta chain features in type 1 diabetes. Study-wide background: Sorted cells examined across all samples numbered 107,917,701.

Study-wide findings and caveats: The study found moderately but significantly shorter TCRB CDR3s in all four CD4+ subsets of Type 1 diabetes patients. Cells with high TCR expression could be over-represented by cDNA sequencing.

Per germline, CDR1 SNHLY and CDR2 FYNNEI. The CDR3 is 13 residues long. V lost 2 bases and J lost 1, with 5 bases in between. All of the isolated RNA was reverse transcribed, so expressed TCRB transcripts were sequenced. The repertoire was sequenced with immunoSEQ multiplex PCR; TCRdb's copy has only in-frame clones and lacks some. This sample carries roughly 340,000 clones, less than 15% of them seen once, and the ten largest clones take over 0.014%. Remarks on this clone: The target antigen is unknown. Other DNA sequences from this sample encode an identical CDR3 as well.

Sequencing was carried out using naive CD4+ T cells from blood. The sequence was collected from a woman in her late teens or twenties with type 1 diabetes. The gene calls are TRBV2 and TRBJ1-1, with D unclear. The CDR3 spells CASSESGNTEAFF. As DNA, the CDR3 is TGTGCCAGCAGTGAATCCGGGAACACTGAAGCTTTCTTT.